The 26 T cell receptor beta chains below all came from one sample that was sequenced in a study of a mutant IDH1 vaccine in newly diagnosed glioma. Assay used: immunoSEQ multiplex PCR; TCRdb lists only in-frame clones, some missing. The sample has 45,000 to 60,000 clones, roughly nine tenths seen once. Their antigens remain unidentified. Time point: week 11, during vaccination. Doses comprised 300 ug of mutant IDH1 20-mer peptide each, plus topical imiquimod. The sequencing used PBMCs, collected from a glioma patient whose treatment included an IDH1 peptide vaccine. These TCRs come from a middle-aged man with glioma.

The chain recombines TRBV11-1 with TRBJ2-7; 9 bases match TRBD1. The ends lost 6 bases at V and 6 bases at J; junction bases unmatched: 3. The CDR3 runs to 12 residues. In germline, CDR1 is SGHAT, CDR2 FQDESV (reference sequence). The CDR3 region is CASRPDRGEQYF. The CDR3 DNA follows: TGTGCCAGCAGACCGGACAGGGGCGAGCAGTACTTC. Combining the CDR3 with reference TRBV11-1 and TRBJ2-7 gives the whole variable domain EAEVAQSPRYKITEKSQAVAFWCDPISGHATLYWYRQILGQGPELLVQFQDESVVDDSQLPKDRFSAERLKGVDSTLKIQPAELGDSAMYLCASRPDRGEQYFGPGTRLTVT.

The chain recombines TRBV13 with TRBJ2-3, with 10 bases identical to TRBD2. With V trimmed by 5 bases and J by 4 bases, 12 bases remained unmatched. This CDR3 is built from 17 residues. Looked up from germline, CDR1 is PRHDT and CDR2 is FYEKMQ (reference sequence). CDR3 in amino acids: CASSPKRTSGTSDTQYF. The CDR3, as DNA: TGTGCCAGCAGCCCTAAGCGGACTAGCGGTACCTCAGATACGCAGTATTTT. Based on the CDR3 plus reference TRBV13 and TRBJ2-3, the full variable domain is AAGVIQSPRHLIKEKRETATLKCYPIPRHDTVYWYQQGPGQDPQFLISFYEKMQSDKGSIPDRFSAQQFSDYHSELNMSSLELGDSALYFCASSPKRTSGTSDTQYFGPGTRLTVL.

This chain connects TRBV10-2 to TRBJ2-1; 14 bases align to TRBD2. V lost 4 bases to trimming and J lost 8 bases; unmatched junction nucleotides: 4. The V gene's germline CDR1 is WSHSY and CDR2 SAAADI. The CDR3 loop spans 15 amino acids. CDR3 DNA: TGCGCCAGCAGTGGCGGGACTAGCGGGAGCGATGAGCAGTTCTTC. This gives the protein CASSGGTSGSDEQFF.

The rearrangement links TRBV19 to TRBJ1-1; 11 nucleotides align to TRBD1. The germline gives CDR1 LNHDA, CDR2 SQIVND (reference sequence). The CDR3 is 15 amino acids. V dropped 4 bases and J dropped 4; count of bases not matched to a gene: 5. As DNA, the CDR3 is TGTGCCAGTAGTAGGACAGGGGGCCTCGGCACTGAAGCTTTCTTT. This sequence encodes CASSRTGGLGTEAFF.

The genes are TRBV6-4 and TRBJ1-2; 7 bases agree with TRBD1. Germline CDR1 reads MRHNA; CDR2 reads SNTAGT. There are 13 residues in the CDR3. Germline trimming cut 2 bases from V and 5 bases from J; bases unmatched to any gene: 2. CDR3 loop: CASSDNRGYGYTF. The DNA for the CDR3 is TGTGCCAGCAGTGACAACAGGGGTTATGGCTACACCTTC.

By share of the sample, this clone is medium-sized. V gene TRBV7-9 combines with J gene TRBJ1-5; D unclear. With 4 bases removed from V and 6 bases from J, the gap between germline ends came to 7 bases. The CDR3 runs 12 residues. Germline V gene lookup returns CDR1 SEHNR and CDR2 FQNEAQ (reference sequence). CDR3 DNA: TGTGCCAGCAGCTCGGGGAGTCAGCCCCAGCATTTT. Protein product: CASSSGSQPQHF.

The gene calls are TRBV15 and TRBJ2-3; 11 positions match TRBD1. Germline V lookup: CDR1 LNHNV, CDR2 YYDKDF (reference sequence). This CDR3 is 15 amino acids long. V trimming: 4 bases; J trimming: 4 bases; junction bases outside the gene matches: 4. This CDR3 is CATSTGTGGADTQYF. The DNA for the CDR3 is TGTGCCACCAGCACCGGGACAGGGGGTGCAGATACGCAGTATTTT.

This chain connects TRBV4-1 to TRBJ1-5; TRBD1 matches at 7 bases. J lost 6 bases, V lost 4 bases, and 9 bases had no gene match. Looked up from germline, CDR1 is MGHRA and CDR2 is YSYEKL. The CDR3 spans 15 residues. CDR3 sequence: CASSPQQGTLQPQHF. The CDR3 DNA reads TGCGCCAGCAGCCCCCAACAGGGGACCCTTCAGCCCCAGCATTTT.

This clone appeared a single time. The V call is TRBV10-3, the J call TRBJ2-7; D not certain. This CDR3 is 14 amino acids long. V was pared by 2 bases and J by 0 bases, with 8 bases between. Germline values: CDR1 ENHRY, CDR2 SYGVKD. DNA of the CDR3: TGTGCCATCAGTGAGCGGATACTCTCCTACGAGCAGTACTTC. Protein product: CAISERILSYEQYF.

The chain joins TRBV4-1 to TRBJ1-2, with D unresolved. Deletions cut 1 base from V and 8 bases from J, with 14 bases between. CDR3 size: 14 residues. The germline V gene has CDR1 MGHRA and CDR2 YSYEKL. The CDR3: CASSQVPGGGGYTF. Here the CDR3 DNA reads TGCGCCAGCAGCCAAGTCCCGGGTGGAGGAGGCTACACCTTC.

The rearrangement uses TRBV4-2 and TRBJ1-1; TRBD1 might be the D (6 bases). The CDR3 totals 14 residues. Trimming removed 0 bases from V and 5 bases from J, with 10 bases in between. In germline, CDR1 is LGHNA, CDR2 YNFKEQ. CDR3 in DNA: TGTGCCAGCAGCCAAGATGGGGGCGCGACTGAAGCTTTCTTT. Encoded protein: CASSQDGGATEAFF.

This clone was observed once. This chain uses TRBV18 with TRBJ2-7; 8 nucleotides align to TRBD2. CDR1 is KGHSH, CDR2 LQKENI, per germline. The V and J ends lost 0 bases and 4 bases, in that order; junction bases with no gene match: 8. CDR3 length equals 16 residues. In DNA form, the CDR3 reads TGTGCCAGCTCACCACCGCGGGGGGCCTTGGTTTACGAGCAGTACTTC. Translation: CASSPPRGALVYEQYF.

The chain joins TRBV7-3 to TRBJ1-1, with 7 bases lining up with TRBD1. J was trimmed by 3 bases and V by 8 bases; bases with no gene match: 3. The length of the CDR3 is 12 residues. Germline V gives CDR1 SGHTA, CDR2 FQGTGA. The CDR3 DNA follows: TGTGCCAGCTGGACAGGATACACTGAAGCTTTCTTT. Its protein product is CASWTGYTEAFF. The full variable domain, completed using reference TRBV7-3 and TRBJ1-1, is GAGVSQTPSNKVTEKGKYVELRCDPISGHTALYWYRQSLGQGPEFLIYFQGTGAADDSGLPNDRFFAVRPEGSVSTLKIQRTERGDSAVYLCASWTGYTEAFFGQGTRLTVV.

The chain links TRBV7-8 to TRBJ2-1; 7 bases line up with TRBD1. The V segment lost 5 bases and the J segment 10 bases; nucleotides outside the gene matches: 11. The CDR3 contains 14 residues. Germline V gives CDR1 SGHVS, CDR2 FQNEAQ. CDR3 residues: CASSPEATGDEQFF. The CDR3 DNA reads TGTGCCAGCAGCCCCGAGGCCACAGGGGACGAGCAGTTCTTC.

For this clone: The junction shows a germline mismatch at one end, possibly a read error. The chain has TRBV7-9 and TRBJ2-3; D gene unclear. The CDR3 contains 15 residues. Germline CDR1 SEHNR, CDR2 FQNEAQ (reference sequence). For the CDR3, the DNA is TGTGCCAGCAGCTTAGCGGGCCGTAGCACAGATACGCGGTATTTT. This sequence encodes CASSLAGRSTDTRYF.

The chain couples TRBV6-5 to TRBJ2-7, with D unresolved. Trimming cost V 10 bases and J 0 bases, with 16 bases left between them. CDR1 MNHEY and CDR2 SVGAGI come from the germline V gene. This CDR3 region has 14 residues. This CDR3 is CATQATRSSYEQYF. The CDR3 DNA sequence: TGTGCCACCCAGGCGACACGGAGCTCCTACGAGCAGTACTTC.

This chain links TRBV10-3 with TRBJ2-7; the D is unclear. This CDR3 spans 14 amino acids. Trimming cost V 4 bases and J 2 bases, with 12 bases left between them. Germline V gives CDR1 ENHRY, CDR2 SYGVKD. The CDR3 loop is CAISGGIDTYEQYF. DNA of the CDR3: TGTGCCATCAGTGGGGGAATAGATACCTACGAGCAGTACTTC.

Here the CDR3 reads CASSDRGADTDTQYF. The DNA for the CDR3 is TGTGCCAGCAGTGACCGGGGCGCAGACACAGATACGCAGTATTTT. The chain combines TRBV27 with TRBJ2-3; D tentatively reads TRBD1 or TRBD2 (5 bases each). The CDR3 consists of 15 residues. Deletions cut 5 bases from V and 2 bases from J, with 14 bases between. Germline CDR1 and CDR2: MNHEY and SMNVEV (reference sequence).

In this sample, this clone turned up once. The chain recombines TRBV29-1 with TRBJ2-7; a weak D match, TRBD1 (5 bases). Trimming pared 7 bases from V and 2 bases from J, leaving 18 bases between. Germline V gene sequence: CDR1 SQVTM, CDR2 ANQGSEA. CDR3 length: 14 residues. CDR3 loop: CSAALQGRTYEQYF. For the CDR3, the DNA is TGCAGCGCCGCGCTGCAGGGCCGAACCTACGAGCAGTACTTC.

The rearrangement uses TRBV2 and TRBJ2-3; the match to TRBD1 covers 11 bases. Germline lookup yields CDR1 SNHLY and CDR2 FYNNEI. This CDR3 spans 12 amino acids. V shed 8 bases and J 7 bases; nucleotides not matched to a gene: 2. The CDR3 protein is CASGTGGNTQYF. Here the CDR3 DNA reads TGTGCCAGCGGGACAGGGGGGAATACGCAGTATTTT.

The chain recombines TRBV7-9 with TRBJ2-3, with 7 nucleotides matching TRBD1. In germline, CDR1 is SEHNR, CDR2 FQNEAQ (reference sequence). The CDR3 is 14 amino acids. V was clipped by 2 bases and J by 3 bases; unmatched bases: 2. The CDR3 region has the DNA TGTGCCAGCAGCTTAAGACAGGGAACAGATACGCAGTATTTT. Amino acid sequence: CASSLRQGTDTQYF.

The chain recombines TRBV7-9 with TRBJ2-3; TRBD1 agrees at 9 bases. Germline assignment: CDR1 SEHNR and CDR2 FQNEAQ (reference sequence). Losses at the gene ends were 5 bases for V and 0 bases for J; bases not matched to a gene: 6. The CDR3 covers 16 residues. The CDR3 nucleotides read TGTGCCAGCAGCCTCTCAGGACAGGGGAGCACAGATACGCAGTATTTT. It yields the protein CASSLSGQGSTDTQYF.

The CDR3, as DNA: TGTGCCAGCACCCCCAGGGGGACGGGGAACACTGAAGCTTTCTTT. It encodes CASTPRGTGNTEAFF. V gene TRBV6-6 combines with J gene TRBJ1-1; 7 bases line up with TRBD1. Germline V gives CDR1 MNHNY, CDR2 SVGAGI (reference sequence). V shed 7 bases and J 1 base; nucleotides not matched to a gene: 9. The CDR3 consists of 15 residues.

V gene TRBV4-2 combines with J gene TRBJ1-6; 7 bases agree with TRBD1. In germline, CDR1 is LGHNA, CDR2 YNFKEQ. Unmatched junction bases numbered 10, after V lost 1 base and J lost 4 bases. This CDR3 contains 18 residues. The CDR3, as DNA: TGTGCCAGCAGCCAAGTTTCTGGAGGGGGCTTATATAATTCACCCCTCCACTTT. Translating gives CASSQVSGGGLYNSPLHF.

V gene TRBV6-6 combines with J gene TRBJ2-7; unclear D gene. Germline CDR1 and CDR2: MNHNY and SVGAGI (reference sequence). The V gene lost 2 bases and the J gene lost 1 base, with 9 bases spanning the gap. The CDR3 extends over 14 amino acids. CDR3 DNA: TGTGCCAGCAGTTACCTTGCTGTTTCCTACGAGCAGTACTTC. Its protein product is CASSYLAVSYEQYF.

The chain is built from TRBV10-3 and TRBJ2-3; TRBD1 matches at 10 bases. V lost 0 bases, J lost 0 bases, and 18 bases stayed unmatched. Germline CDR1 and CDR2: ENHRY and SYGVKD. The CDR3 is 22 residues long. CDR3 sequence: CAISESMSGTGARTPSTDTQYF. CDR3 DNA sequence: TGTGCCATCAGTGAGTCGATGTCCGGGACAGGGGCGCGCACCCCTAGCACAGATACGCAGTATTTT.